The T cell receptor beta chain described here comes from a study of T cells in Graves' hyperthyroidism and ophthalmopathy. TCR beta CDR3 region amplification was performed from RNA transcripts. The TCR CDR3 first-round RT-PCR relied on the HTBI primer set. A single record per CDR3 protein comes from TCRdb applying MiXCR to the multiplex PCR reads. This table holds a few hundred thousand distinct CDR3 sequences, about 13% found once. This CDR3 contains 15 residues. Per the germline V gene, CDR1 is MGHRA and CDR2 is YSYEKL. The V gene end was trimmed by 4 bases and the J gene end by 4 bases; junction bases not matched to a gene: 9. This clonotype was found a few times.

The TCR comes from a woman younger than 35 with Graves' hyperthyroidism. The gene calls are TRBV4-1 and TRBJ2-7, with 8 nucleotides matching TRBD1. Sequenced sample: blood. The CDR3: CASSLSQGATYEQYF. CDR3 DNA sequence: TGCGCCAGCAGCCTATCCCAGGGGGCAACGTACGAGCAGTACTTC.